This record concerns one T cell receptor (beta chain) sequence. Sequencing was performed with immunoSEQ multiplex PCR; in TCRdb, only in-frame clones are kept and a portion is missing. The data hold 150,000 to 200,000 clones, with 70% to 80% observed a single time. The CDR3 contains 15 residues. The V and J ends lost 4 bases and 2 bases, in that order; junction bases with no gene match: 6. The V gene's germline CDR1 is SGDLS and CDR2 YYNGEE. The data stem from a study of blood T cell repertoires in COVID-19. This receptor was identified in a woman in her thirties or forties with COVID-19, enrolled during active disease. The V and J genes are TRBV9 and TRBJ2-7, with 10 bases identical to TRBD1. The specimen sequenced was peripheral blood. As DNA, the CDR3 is TGTGCCAGCAGCCCAACGACAGGGGGCACCTACGAGCAGTACTTC. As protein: CASSPTTGGTYEQYF.